One TCR beta chain is described in this entry. Different DNA sequences within this sample yield the same CDR3. This record belongs to a study of cytomegalovirus exposure and HLA in healthy donors. The CDR3 is 17 amino acids. Germline V gives CDR1 LGHNA, CDR2 YNFKEQ. The V gene lost 0 bases and the J gene lost 1 base, with 14 bases spanning the gap. PCR employed 60 Vbeta and 13 Jbeta primers. Profiling relied on immunoSEQ multiplex PCR, and the TCRdb table lists in-frame clones only, not all of them. Seen here are nearly 100,000 clones, roughly three quarters observed once, and the top ten hold around 20%.

This chain uses TRBV4-2 with TRBJ2-3, with D possibly matching TRBD2 (7 bases). This clonotype originated in a woman aged 55-75 years in good health and CMV-seropositive. Sequencing was done on a sample of PBMCs. The CDR3 DNA reads as TGTGCCAGCAGCCAAGATATAAGGGGGGGAGGCACAGATACGCAGTATTTT. Amino acids: CASSQDIRGGGTDTQYF.